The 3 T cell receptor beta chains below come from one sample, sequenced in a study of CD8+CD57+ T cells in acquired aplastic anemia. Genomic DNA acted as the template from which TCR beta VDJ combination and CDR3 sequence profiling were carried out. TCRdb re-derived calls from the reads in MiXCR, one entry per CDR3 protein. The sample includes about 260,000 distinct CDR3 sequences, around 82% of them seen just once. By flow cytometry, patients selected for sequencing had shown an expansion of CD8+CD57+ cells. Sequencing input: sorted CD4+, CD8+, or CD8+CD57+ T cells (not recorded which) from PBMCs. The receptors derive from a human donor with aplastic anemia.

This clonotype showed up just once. The CDR3 DNA sequence: TGTGCCAGCGGGGAGGGGGGCGCAGATAGGCAGGATGTGGAGTTCTTC. Its translation is CASGEGGADRQDVEFF. The chain is built from TRBV2 and TRBJ2-1; D is possibly TRBD2 (7 bases). V lost 8 bases and J lost 14, with 31 bases in between. CDR3 size: 16 residues. Germline CDR1 reads SNHLY; CDR2 reads FYNNEI.

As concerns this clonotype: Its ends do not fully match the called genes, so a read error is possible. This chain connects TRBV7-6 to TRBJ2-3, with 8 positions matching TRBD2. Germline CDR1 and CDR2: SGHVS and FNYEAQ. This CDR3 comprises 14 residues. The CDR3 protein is CASSLGIAGPTNEF. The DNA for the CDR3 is TGTGCCAGCAGCCTCGGGATAGCGGGACCTACGAATGAGTTT. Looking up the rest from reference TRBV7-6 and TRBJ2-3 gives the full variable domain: GAGVSQSPRYKVTKRGQDVALRCDPISGHVSLYWYRQALGQGPEFLTYFNYEAQQDKSGLPNDRFSAERPEGSISTLTIQRTEQRDSAMYRCASSLGIAGPTNEFGPGTRLTVL.

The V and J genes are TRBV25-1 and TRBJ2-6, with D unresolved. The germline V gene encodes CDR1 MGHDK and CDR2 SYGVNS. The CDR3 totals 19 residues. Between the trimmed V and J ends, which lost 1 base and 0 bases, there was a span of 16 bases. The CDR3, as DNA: TGTGCCAGCAGTGAATTGGCAGACACCGGGTGCTCTGGGGCCAACGTCCTGACTTTC. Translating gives CASSELADTGCSGANVLTF.